This T cell receptor beta chain is drawn from a study of cytomegalovirus exposure and HLA in healthy donors. Findings and limits, study-wide: TCR beta sequences reportedly predicted most subjects' HLA-A and HLA-B alleles accurately.

The CDR3 is 14 amino acids. From germline, CDR1 is SGHVS and CDR2 FQNEAQ. Trimming took off 5 bases at V and 5 bases at J, with 12 bases between the two ends. With regard to this clone: The antigen remains unidentified.

This PCR relied on a set of 60 Vbeta primers and 13 Jbeta primers. Only in-frame clones appear in the TCRdb table, and some are missing; sequencing was by immunoSEQ multiplex PCR. Altogether 100,000 to 150,000 clones are present, 79% being singletons, with the ten largest covering about 1%. As for the donors, each was a healthy bone marrow donor. Sequencing was done on a sample of PBMCs. The source is a male donor in good health and CMV-seronegative. The rearrangement links TRBV7-8 to TRBJ2-2; D is possibly TRBD1 (5 bases). The CDR3 sequence is CASSRPKGTGELFF. The DNA for the CDR3 is TGTGCCAGCAGCCGTCCCAAGGGGACCGGGGAGCTGTTTTTT.